The next 14 T cell receptor beta chains were all read from a single sample in a study of blood T cell repertoires in COVID-19. Measured with immunoSEQ multiplex PCR; TCRdb has only the in-frame clones, and not every one. The table records some 270,000 clones, around 82% of them present only once. The sequenced sample was PBMCs or T cells enriched from blood (not recorded which). These TCRs come from a man in his forties or fifties who had recovered from COVID-19.

This clone was found once. The rearrangement joins TRBV18 to TRBJ1-4; 9 bases line up with TRBD1. The CDR3 is 14 amino acids. The ends lost 5 bases at V and 5 bases at J; junction bases unmatched: 3. The germline V gene has CDR1 KGHSH and CDR2 LQKENI. The CDR3 here is CASSIDRGNEKLFF. The CDR3 DNA sequence: TGTGCCAGCTCAATAGACAGGGGGAATGAAAAACTGTTTTTT.

This clone came up once. The rearrangement links TRBV20-1 to TRBJ1-1; D gene ambiguous. CDR3 length: 13 residues. Germline V gives CDR1 DFQATT, CDR2 SNEGSKA (reference sequence). V was cut by 3 bases and J by 1 base, with 9 bases left in between. CDR3 bases: TGCAGTGCTAGTGTTGAGCAGAACACTGAAGCTTTCTTT. Translated, it gives CSASVEQNTEAFF.

The chain combines TRBV3-1 (or the pseudogene TRBV3-2) with TRBJ2-3, with 10 bases aligning to TRBD1. There are 16 residues in the CDR3. Trimming took 6 bases from V and 2 from J; bases not matched to a gene: 8. The V gene's germline CDR1 is LGHDT and CDR2 YNNKEL (reference sequence). In nucleotides, the CDR3 is TGTGCCAGCAGTCCCGGGACAGGGGACCTCACAGATACGCAGTATTTT. This sequence encodes CASSPGTGDLTDTQYF.

CDR3 sequence reads: CASSLAGRDEQFF. In nucleotides, the CDR3 is TGTGCCAGCAGTTTAGCAGGGAGGGATGAGCAGTTCTTC. This chain uses TRBV12-3 or TRBV12-4 with TRBJ2-1; 7 bases match TRBD2. Trimming removed 0 bases from V and 8 bases from J; junction bases left unmatched: 1. The CDR3 length is 13 residues.

Of note for this clone: One end of the junction fails to match germline, which may point to a read error. V usage is TRBV19 and J usage is TRBJ2-5; 10 nucleotides match TRBD2. CDR1 is LNHDA and CDR2 is SQIVND in the germline V gene (reference sequence). The CDR3 length is 16 residues. CDR3 in amino acids: CASSPSSLAGVRTRYF. CDR3 bases: TGTGCCAGTAGTCCGTCGTCCCTAGCGGGGGTACGCACCCGGTACTTC.

The chain combines TRBV10-3 with TRBJ2-3, with TRBD1 identical over 11 bases. Germline assignment: CDR1 ENHRY and CDR2 SYGVKD. V dropped 5 bases and J dropped 5; count of bases not matched to a gene: 3. The length of the CDR3 is 14 residues. CDR3 protein: CAISRTGGEDTQYF. In nucleotides, the CDR3 is TGTGCCATCAGTAGGACAGGGGGCGAAGATACGCAGTATTTT.

V usage is TRBV5-1 and J usage is TRBJ2-7; TRBD2 matches 10 bases. The trim removed 2 bases at V and 2 bases at J, leaving 4 bases unmatched. From germline, CDR1 is SGHRS and CDR2 YFSETQ. CDR3 length: 15 residues. The CDR3 nucleotides read TGCGCCAGCAGCTTAACTAGCGGGATCCCCTACGAGCAGTACTTC. It translates to CASSLTSGIPYEQYF.

The CDR3 coding sequence is TGCGCCAGCAGTGAGTCGTCAGGGGCGACCGGGGAGCTGTTTTTT. Amino acid sequence: CASSESSGATGELFF. The rearrangement uses TRBV10-1 and TRBJ2-2; tentatively, D is TRBD1 (6 bases). The CDR3 totals 15 residues. Trimming cost V 0 bases and J 5 bases, with 10 bases left between them. Germline CDR1 WNHNN, CDR2 SYGVQD (reference sequence).

The genes are TRBV7-2 and TRBJ1-5; D is unclear. CDR1 is SGHTA and CDR2 is FQGNSA in the germline V gene. The CDR3 loop spans 14 amino acids. V lost 0 bases to trimming and J lost 6 bases, with 9 bases between them. This CDR3 reads CASSLASGPQPQHF. The CDR3 DNA reads as TGTGCCAGCAGCTTAGCGAGCGGCCCTCAGCCCCAGCATTTT.

There are a few counts of this clone. The chain is built from TRBV7-9 and TRBJ2-1; no clear D. The germline CDR1 and CDR2 sequences are SEHNR and FQNEAQ (reference sequence). The V gene lost 1 base and the J gene lost 12 bases, with 10 bases spanning the gap. The CDR3 runs 12 residues. DNA of the CDR3: TGTGCCAGCAGCTTAGTCCGGAGTGGGCAGTTCTTC. Translation gives CASSLVRSGQFF.

V usage is TRBV24-1 and J usage is TRBJ2-7; D gene uncertain. Trimming cost V 4 bases and J 4 bases, with 7 bases left between them. The CDR3 has 12 amino acids. The germline V gene encodes CDR1 KGHDR and CDR2 SFDVKD. The CDR3 here is CATSDSKYEQYF. The CDR3, as DNA: TGTGCCACCAGTGACAGTAAATACGAGCAGTACTTC.

This chain links TRBV10-2 with TRBJ2-7; 9 bases line up with TRBD1. Germline lookup yields CDR1 WSHSY and CDR2 SAAADI. The CDR3 has 19 residues. V shed 0 bases, J shed 6 bases, and the junction held 18 bases outside the gene matches. The CDR3: CASSESPRGTGKIPLEQYF. CDR3 DNA: TGCGCCAGCAGTGAGTCGCCCCGAGGGACAGGGAAGATCCCTCTCGAGCAGTACTTC.

This chain uses TRBV2 with TRBJ1-1, with D perhaps matching TRBD1 (5 bases). CDR1 and CDR2 from the germline V gene are SNHLY and FYNNEI. The CDR3 contains 13 residues. V was trimmed by 4 bases and J by 0 bases, leaving 6 bases between them. The chain's CDR3 is CASSADMNTEAFF. CDR3 sequence (DNA): TGTGCCAGCAGTGCGGACATGAACACTGAAGCTTTCTTT. The full variable domain, in which reference TRBV2 and TRBJ1-1 provide the parts outside the CDR3, is EPEVTQTPSHQVTQMGQEVILRCVPISNHLYFYWYRQILGQKVEFLVSFYNNEISEKSEIFDDQFSVERPDGSNFTLKIRSTKLEDSAMYFCASSADMNTEAFFGQGTRLTVV.

The chain joins TRBV12-3 or TRBV12-4 to TRBJ1-4; 8 bases match TRBD1. V shed 6 bases and J 10 bases; nucleotides not matched to a gene: 7. There are 13 residues in the CDR3. The CDR3 sequence: CASSFYRGSKLFF. The CDR3 nucleotides are TGTGCCAGCAGCTTCTACAGGGGGTCAAAACTGTTTTTT.